These 27 T cell receptor beta chains share one sample of origin, sequenced in a study of blood T cell repertoires in COVID-19. TCRdb's copy holds only in-frame clones and misses some; the assay was immunoSEQ multiplex PCR. The sample contains 50,000 to 65,000 clones, about 86% of which appear only once. Source material: peripheral blood. Receptor source: a human donor in a cohort sampled during active COVID-19.

This chain links TRBV5-1 with TRBJ1-2; 10 nucleotides line up with TRBD1. The CDR3 is 15 residues long. Trimming cost V 5 bases and J 0 bases; bases outside gene matches: 4. Germline CDR1 and CDR2: SGHRS and YFSETQ. CDR3 protein: CASRPGQGANYGYTF. The CDR3 DNA follows: TGCGCCAGCAGGCCTGGACAGGGGGCTAACTATGGCTACACCTTC. Variable domain in full (rest from reference TRBV5-1 and TRBJ1-2): KAGVTQTPRYLIKTRGQQVTLSCSPISGHRSVSWYQQTPGQGLQFLFEYFSETQRNKGNFPGRFSGRQFSNSRSEMNVSTLELGDSALYLCASRPGQGANYGYTFGSGTRLTVV.

This chain connects TRBV30 to TRBJ2-6; D not resolved. CDR3 length: 15 residues. V was clipped by 0 bases and J by 0 bases, with 6 bases between them. The germline V gene has CDR1 GTSNPN and CDR2 SVGIG (reference sequence). For the CDR3, the DNA is TGTGCCTGGAGTGTAACGGTCTCTGGGGCCAACGTCCTGACTTTC. This codes for CAWSVTVSGANVLTF.

This sequence joins TRBV30 and TRBJ2-1, with 7 nucleotides matching TRBD2. Trimming cost V 1 base and J 13 bases; bases outside gene matches: 4. CDR1 and CDR2 (germline): GTSNPN, SVGIG (reference sequence). CDR3 length: 11 amino acids. CDR3: CAWSGGLLQFF. CDR3 coding DNA: TGTGCCTGGAGTGGGGGACTACTCCAGTTCTTC.

The CDR3 is CASSRHREYGYTF. CDR3 bases: TGTGCCAGCAGCCGCCACAGGGAGTATGGCTACACCTTC. The rearrangement uses TRBV27 and TRBJ1-2, with D perhaps TRBD1 (6 bases). CDR1 is MNHEY and CDR2 is SMNVEV in the germline V gene (reference sequence). Trimming left V 6 bases short and J 5 bases short, with 13 bases between. The CDR3 runs 13 residues.

The V call is TRBV7-2, the J call TRBJ2-3; 8 nucleotides line up with TRBD1. CDR3 size: 13 residues. J lost 6 bases, V lost 4 bases, and 3 bases had no gene match. CDR1 SGHTA and CDR2 FQGNSA come from the germline V gene. The DNA for the CDR3 is TGTGCCAGCAGCTCGTACAGGGGGGATACGCAGTATTTT. Amino acids: CASSSYRGDTQYF.

This chain connects TRBV12-5 to TRBJ2-1, with TRBD2 matching 7 bases. V gave up 5 bases and J gave up 0 bases; unmatched junction bases: 10. There are 17 residues in the CDR3. Germline V CDR1 and CDR2: LGHNT, FRNRAP. CDR3 protein: CASGPGSGKRSYNEQFF. CDR3 DNA sequence: TGTGCTAGTGGTCCCGGAAGCGGGAAACGCTCCTACAATGAGCAGTTCTTC.

V is TRBV6-4 and J is TRBJ1-4; 10 bases fit TRBD1. V lost 0 bases and J lost 1; bases outside the gene matches: 2. CDR3 length equals 17 residues. Looked up from germline, CDR1 is MRHNA and CDR2 is SNTAGT. CDR3 nucleotides: TGTGCCAGCAGTGACTCGGACAGGGGGTTAACTAATGAAAAACTGTTTTTT. This codes for CASSDSDRGLTNEKLFF.

J is TRBJ2-7 and V is TRBV7-9; 8 bases agree with TRBD2. The CDR3 is made up of 17 amino acids. Germline CDR1 is SEHNR and CDR2 is FQNEAQ (reference sequence). Trimming removed 3 bases from V and 4 bases from J; junction bases left unmatched: 14. The CDR3 reads CASSFEILRLAPYEQYF. The CDR3, as DNA: TGTGCCAGCAGCTTCGAAATCCTGCGACTAGCGCCTTACGAGCAGTACTTC.

The rearrangement uses TRBV27 and TRBJ2-7, with D perhaps TRBD1 (5 bases). The CDR3 contains 14 residues. V lost 3 bases and J 3 bases, leaving 12 bases between the germline ends. Per the germline V gene, CDR1 is MNHEY and CDR2 is SMNVEV (reference sequence). The CDR3 loop reads CASSFDSRSYEQYF. CDR3 bases: TGTGCCAGCAGTTTTGACAGCCGCAGCTACGAGCAGTACTTC.

The rearrangement uses TRBV19 and TRBJ1-6; TRBD1 might be the D (5 bases). The CDR3 length is 13 residues. V gave up 7 bases and J gave up 8 bases, with 12 bases separating them. Germline V gives CDR1 LNHDA, CDR2 SQIVND (reference sequence). The CDR3 loop reads CASKVQADSPLHF. CDR3 nucleotide sequence: TGTGCCAGTAAGGTACAGGCCGATTCACCCCTCCACTTT.

The gene calls are TRBV7-2 and TRBJ2-2, with 9 bases aligning to TRBD2. The CDR3 length is 16 residues. Unmatched junction bases numbered 8, after V lost 1 base and J lost 8 bases. The germline CDR1 and CDR2 sequences are SGHTA and FQGNSA. CDR3 protein: CASSLVASGNAGELFF. CDR3 nucleotides: TGTGCCAGCAGCTTAGTTGCTAGCGGGAACGCGGGGGAGCTGTTTTTT. The full variable domain, rest sourced from reference TRBV7-2 and TRBJ2-2, is GAGVSQSPSNKVTEKGKDVELRCDPISGHTALYWYRQSLGQGLEFLIYFQGNSAPDKSGLPSDRFSAERTGGSVSTLTIQRTQQEDSAVYLCASSLVASGNAGELFFGEGSRLTVL.

This clone occurred once. The CDR3: CASSLGLAGRTDTQYF. For the CDR3, the DNA is TGTGCCAGCAGCCTCGGACTAGCGGGACGCACAGATACGCAGTATTTT. V and J are TRBV5-4 and TRBJ2-3; 12 bases are shared with TRBD2. The V gene end was trimmed by 4 bases and the J gene end by 1 base; junction bases not matched to a gene: 4. Germline CDR1 is SGHNT and CDR2 is YYREEE (reference sequence). The CDR3 extends over 16 amino acids.

This chain uses TRBV5-8 with TRBJ2-7; 10 nucleotides align to TRBD2. The length of the CDR3 is 16 residues. Unmatched junction bases numbered 6, after V lost 1 base and J lost 2 bases. Germline-derived CDR1 and CDR2 are SGHTS and YDEGEE. CDR3 bases: TGTGCCAGCAGCTTGAAGAGCGGGGGGGCCACCTACGAGCAGTACTTC. It yields the protein CASSLKSGGATYEQYF.

The rearrangement joins TRBV6-1 to TRBJ2-4; D is uncertain. The CDR3 is 17 residues long. Germline V gene data show CDR1 as MNHNS and CDR2 as SASEGT. Trimming left V 2 bases short and J 0 bases short, with 14 bases between. The CDR3 loop reads CASSEFPGLIAKNIQYF. CDR3 in DNA: TGTGCCAGCAGTGAATTCCCAGGATTGATAGCCAAAAACATTCAGTACTTC.

Remarks on this clone: At one end the junction does not follow the germline gene, possibly because of a read error. The chain is built from TRBV12-3 or TRBV12-4 and TRBJ1-2; D uncertain. The CDR3 is 13 amino acids. The DNA of the CDR3 is TGTGCCAGCAGTGGTCGGGTGACGGGAGGCTACATCTTC. This translates into CASSGRVTGGYIF.

V gene TRBV19 combines with J gene TRBJ2-7; no reliable D call. This CDR3 spans 11 amino acids. Germline-derived CDR1 and CDR2 are LNHDA and SQIVND (reference sequence). The V end lost 4 bases, the J end lost 4 bases, and 5 bases lay between the germline ends. CDR3: CASSRGYEQYF. DNA for the CDR3: TGTGCCAGTAGTAGAGGTTACGAGCAGTACTTC.

The CDR3 protein is CAISERAGYGYTF. CDR3 nucleotides: TGTGCCATCAGTGAGCGAGCAGGGTATGGCTACACCTTC. The chain combines TRBV10-3 with TRBJ1-2; D is possibly TRBD1 (5 bases). With 2 bases removed from V and 5 bases from J, the gap between germline ends came to 9 bases. CDR3 length: 13 residues. Per the germline V gene, CDR1 is ENHRY and CDR2 is SYGVKD.

This clone was counted once. This sample includes further DNA sequences coding for the same CDR3. The J gene is TRBJ1-5, the V gene TRBV7-9; tentative D call: TRBD1 (5 bases). CDR3 length equals 13 residues. V was shortened by 5 bases and J by 7 bases, with 12 bases between the two germline ends. Germline-derived CDR1 and CDR2 are SEHNR and FQNEAQ (reference sequence). CDR3 DNA: TGTGCCAGCAGCCGGGGGGTGGGGCAGCCCCAGCATTTT. As protein: CASSRGVGQPQHF. Based on the CDR3 plus reference TRBV7-9 and TRBJ1-5, the full variable domain is DTGVSQNPRHKITKRGQNVTFRCDPISEHNRLYWYRQTLGQGPEFLTYFQNEAQLEKSRLLSDRFSAERPKGSFSTLEIQRTEQGDSAMYLCASSRGVGQPQHFGDGTRLSIL.

This chain links TRBV2 with TRBJ2-7; D gene ambiguous. Between the trimmed V and J ends, which lost 2 bases and 0 bases, there was a span of 8 bases. The CDR3 is 14 residues long. CDR1 is SNHLY and CDR2 is FYNNEI in the germline V gene. The CDR3 DNA reads as TGTGCCAGCAGTGAAAACAGTAGCTCCTACGAGCAGTACTTC. Its protein product is CASSENSSSYEQYF.

The CDR3 region has the DNA TGTGCCAGCCGCGGACAGCAAGGCTACGAGCAGTACTTC. Residues: CASRGQQGYEQYF. The rearrangement links TRBV5-4 to TRBJ2-7; weak D call: TRBD1 (6 bases). V lost 7 bases to trimming and J lost 3 bases, with 14 bases between them. This CDR3 contains 13 residues. CDR1 and CDR2 from the germline V gene are SGHNT and YYREEE (reference sequence).

This clone was found a few times. The V gene is TRBV5-6, the J gene TRBJ2-1; the match to TRBD2 covers 14 bases. Germline V lookup: CDR1 SGHDT, CDR2 YYEEEE. The CDR3 sequence is 15 residues long. V was pared by 4 bases and J by 4 bases, with 1 base of the junction left unmatched. The CDR3 nucleotides read TGTGCCAGCAGCCGGACTAGCGGGGGGTACAATGAGCAGTTCTTC. This sequence encodes CASSRTSGGYNEQFF.

The chain couples TRBV29-1 to TRBJ2-1, with D maybe TRBD2 (5 bases). Trimming took off 3 bases at V and 10 bases at J, with 19 bases between the two ends. CDR1 SQVTM and CDR2 ANQGSEA come from the germline V gene. CDR3 length: 14 residues. The CDR3 DNA reads TGCAGCGTTGAGCCAACTGGGAGAGGAACCGAGCAGTTCTTC. Translation gives CSVEPTGRGTEQFF.

The chain joins TRBV30 to TRBJ2-7; 7 bases agree with TRBD2. The germline gives CDR1 GTSNPN, CDR2 SVGIG (reference sequence). The CDR3 covers 16 residues. V shed 5 bases and J 0 bases; nucleotides not matched to a gene: 13. The CDR3 loop reads CAWAKDWGGGSYEQYF. In DNA, the CDR3 is TGTGCCTGGGCTAAGGATTGGGGCGGGGGCTCCTACGAGCAGTACTTC.

V is TRBV5-1 and J is TRBJ2-7; 8 bases align to TRBD1. The CDR3 is 15 residues long. Losses at the gene ends were 1 base for V and 1 base for J; bases not matched to a gene: 4. CDR1 is SGHRS, CDR2 YFSETQ, per germline. The CDR3 sequence: CASSLWTGTSYEQYF. As DNA, the CDR3 is TGCGCCAGCAGCTTGTGGACAGGGACGTCCTACGAGCAGTACTTC.

This clone occurred once. V and J are TRBV5-1 and TRBJ2-3, with 13 bases aligning to TRBD2. CDR1 is SGHRS, CDR2 YFSETQ, per germline. J lost 5 bases, V lost 3 bases, and 9 bases had no gene match. The CDR3 runs to 17 residues. This chain's CDR3 is CASSSTSGGAVGDTQYF. The CDR3 bases are TGCGCCAGCAGCTCCACTAGCGGGGGGGCCGTCGGAGATACGCAGTATTTT. The full variable domain, its missing parts supplied by reference TRBV5-1 and TRBJ2-3, is KAGVTQTPRYLIKTRGQQVTLSCSPISGHRSVSWYQQTPGQGLQFLFEYFSETQRNKGNFPGRFSGRQFSNSRSEMNVSTLELGDSALYLCASSSTSGGAVGDTQYFGPGTRLTVL.

V is TRBV5-6 and J is TRBJ2-5; D may be TRBD2 (6 bases). V was shortened by 2 bases and J by 5 bases, with 19 bases between the two germline ends. The CDR3 contains 16 residues. Germline CDR1 and CDR2: SGHDT and YYEEEE. CDR3 sequence reads: CASSFGLWGGRETQYF. Written as DNA, the CDR3 is TGTGCCAGCAGCTTCGGACTATGGGGAGGCCGGGAGACCCAGTACTTC.

V is TRBV5-4 and J is TRBJ1-2; D is perhaps TRBD1 (5 bases). V gave up 3 bases and J gave up 3 bases, with 9 bases separating them. This CDR3 contains 13 residues. Germline V gives CDR1 SGHNT, CDR2 YYREEE (reference sequence). This CDR3 is CASSWTGDYGYTF. CDR3 DNA: TGTGCCAGCAGCTGGACGGGGGACTATGGCTACACCTTC.